Presented here are 3 T cell receptor beta chains from one specimen sequenced in a study of blood T cell repertoires in COVID-19 (dated by TCRdb to about 2020). The protocol used for the library was the immunoSEQ multiplex PCR assay. What TCRdb holds here is the immuneACCESS table cut down to in-frame rearrangements. Part of the clones is not present; checked against another copy, under half of the missing clones reflect an unresolved V gene, and the others are unexplained. The sample records about 60,000 clones, approximately 90% of which are singletons. Approximately 1.3% of the sample comes from the top ten. The sequenced material came from peripheral blood. Source of these receptors: a man in his 60s with acute or convalescent COVID-19.

Note on this clone: At one end the junction does not follow the germline gene, possibly because of a read error. J is TRBJ1-5 and V is TRBV28; 10 bases fit TRBD1. Germline CDR1 and CDR2: MDHEN and SYDVKM. The CDR3 contains 14 residues. CDR3 sequence: CASSSGTGVQSQHF. The CDR3 DNA reads as TGTGCCAGCAGTTCCGGGACAGGGGTTCAGTCCCAGCATTTT.

Of note for this clone: The same CDR3 also results from other DNA sequences found in this sample. The V gene is TRBV29-1, the J gene TRBJ1-5; 8 nucleotides align to TRBD1. Germline-derived CDR1 and CDR2 are SQVTM and ANQGSEA. The CDR3 is made up of 13 amino acids. V shed 7 bases and J 5 bases; nucleotides not matched to a gene: 7. The CDR3 protein is CSGGRGPDQPQHF. CDR3 coding DNA: TGCAGCGGGGGCAGGGGGCCCGATCAGCCCCAGCATTTT.

The chain recombines TRBV24-1 with TRBJ2-1, with 7 bases aligning to TRBD1. The CDR3 loop spans 15 amino acids. J was trimmed by 0 bases and V by 3 bases; bases with no gene match: 1. Germline V gene lookup returns CDR1 KGHDR and CDR2 SFDVKD. The CDR3 is CATSDNRGSYNEQFF. The CDR3 DNA reads TGTGCCACCAGTGATAACAGGGGCTCCTACAATGAGCAGTTCTTC.